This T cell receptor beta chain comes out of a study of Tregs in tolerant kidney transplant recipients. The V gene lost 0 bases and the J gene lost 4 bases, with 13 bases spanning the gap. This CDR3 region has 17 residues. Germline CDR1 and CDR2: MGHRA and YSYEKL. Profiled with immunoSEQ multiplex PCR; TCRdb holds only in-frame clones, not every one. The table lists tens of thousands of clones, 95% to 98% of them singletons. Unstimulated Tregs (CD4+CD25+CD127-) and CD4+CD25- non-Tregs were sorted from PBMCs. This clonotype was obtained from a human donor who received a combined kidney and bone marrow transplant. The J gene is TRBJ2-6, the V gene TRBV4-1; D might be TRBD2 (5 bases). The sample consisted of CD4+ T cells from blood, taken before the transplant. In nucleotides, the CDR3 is TGCGCCAGCAGCCAAGAGGACCGCGGGCGAGGGGCCAACGTCCTGACTTTC. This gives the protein CASSQEDRGRGANVLTF.